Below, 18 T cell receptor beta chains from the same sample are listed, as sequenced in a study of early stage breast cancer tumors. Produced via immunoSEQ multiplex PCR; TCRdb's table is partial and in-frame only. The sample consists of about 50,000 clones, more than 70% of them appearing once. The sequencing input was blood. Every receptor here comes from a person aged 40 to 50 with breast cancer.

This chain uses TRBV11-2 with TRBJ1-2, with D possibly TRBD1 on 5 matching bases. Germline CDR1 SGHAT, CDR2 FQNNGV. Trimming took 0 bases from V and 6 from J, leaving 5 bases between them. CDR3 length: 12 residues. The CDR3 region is CASSLEGDGYTF. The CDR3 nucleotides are TGTGCCAGCAGCTTAGAAGGGGATGGCTACACCTTC.

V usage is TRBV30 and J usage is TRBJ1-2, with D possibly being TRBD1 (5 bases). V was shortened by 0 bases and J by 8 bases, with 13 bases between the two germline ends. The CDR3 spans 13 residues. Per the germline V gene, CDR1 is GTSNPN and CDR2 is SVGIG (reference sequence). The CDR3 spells CAWSVSGFGGYTF. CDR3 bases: TGTGCCTGGAGTGTTTCAGGGTTCGGGGGCTACACCTTC.

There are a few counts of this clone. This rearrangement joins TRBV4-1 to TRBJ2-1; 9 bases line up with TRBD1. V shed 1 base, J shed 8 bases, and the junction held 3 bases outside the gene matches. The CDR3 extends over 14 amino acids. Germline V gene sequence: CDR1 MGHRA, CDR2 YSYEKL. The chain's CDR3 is CASSQVQGAHEQFF. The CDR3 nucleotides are TGCGCCAGCAGCCAAGTACAGGGGGCGCATGAGCAGTTCTTC.

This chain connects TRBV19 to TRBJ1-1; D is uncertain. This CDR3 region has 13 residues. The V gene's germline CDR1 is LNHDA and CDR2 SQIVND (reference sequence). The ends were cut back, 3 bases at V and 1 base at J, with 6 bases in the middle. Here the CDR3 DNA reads TGTGCCAGTAGTATGGGGAGGAACACTGAAGCTTTCTTT. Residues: CASSMGRNTEAFF.

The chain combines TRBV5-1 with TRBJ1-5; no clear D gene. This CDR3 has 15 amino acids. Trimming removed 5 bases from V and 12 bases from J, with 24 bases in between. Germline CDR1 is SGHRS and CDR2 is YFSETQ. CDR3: CASSLTGLRLEIQHF. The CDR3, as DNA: TGCGCCAGCAGTTTAACCGGGCTCAGGTTGGAGATCCAGCATTTT.

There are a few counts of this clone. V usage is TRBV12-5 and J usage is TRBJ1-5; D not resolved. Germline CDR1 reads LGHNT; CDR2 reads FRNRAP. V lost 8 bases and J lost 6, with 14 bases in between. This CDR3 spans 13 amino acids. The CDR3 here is CASNAQRGQPQHF. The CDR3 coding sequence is TGTGCTAGTAACGCGCAGCGGGGTCAGCCCCAGCATTTT.

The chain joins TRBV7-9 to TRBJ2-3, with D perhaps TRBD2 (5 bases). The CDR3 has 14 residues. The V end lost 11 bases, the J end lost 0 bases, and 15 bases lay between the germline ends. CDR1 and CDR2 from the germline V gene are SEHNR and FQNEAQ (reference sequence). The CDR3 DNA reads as TGTGCCGCACGGAGGATCCCGAGCACAGATACGCAGTATTTT. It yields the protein CAARRIPSTDTQYF.

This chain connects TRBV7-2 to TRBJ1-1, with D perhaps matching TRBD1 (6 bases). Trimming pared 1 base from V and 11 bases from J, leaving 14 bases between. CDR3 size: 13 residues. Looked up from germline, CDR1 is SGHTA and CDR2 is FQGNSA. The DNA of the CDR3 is TGTGCCAGCAGCTTAGATCGGGGGGACAATGCTTTCTTT. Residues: CASSLDRGDNAFF.

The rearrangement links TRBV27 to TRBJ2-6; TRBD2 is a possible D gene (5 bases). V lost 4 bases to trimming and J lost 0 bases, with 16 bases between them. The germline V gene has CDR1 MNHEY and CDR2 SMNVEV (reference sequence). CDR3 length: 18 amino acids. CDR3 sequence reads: CASSYFGGPTSGANVLTF. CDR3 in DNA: TGTGCCAGCAGTTATTTTGGCGGGCCAACCTCTGGGGCCAACGTCCTGACTTTC.

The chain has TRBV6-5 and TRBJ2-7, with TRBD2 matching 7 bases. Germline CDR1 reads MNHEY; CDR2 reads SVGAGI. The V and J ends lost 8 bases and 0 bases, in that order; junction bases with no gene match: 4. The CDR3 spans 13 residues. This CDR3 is CASLAESSYEQYF. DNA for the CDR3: TGTGCCAGCCTAGCGGAGAGCTCCTACGAGCAGTACTTC.

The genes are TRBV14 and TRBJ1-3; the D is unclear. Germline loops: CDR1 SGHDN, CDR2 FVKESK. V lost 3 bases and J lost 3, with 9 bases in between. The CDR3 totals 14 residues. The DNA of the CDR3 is TGTGCCAGCAGCCATATAGTCCTTGGAAACACCATATATTTT. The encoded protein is CASSHIVLGNTIYF.

The CDR3 nucleotides read TGCGCCAGCAGCTTGGGAGCAGGGGAGGGAGGCTACACCTTC. This gives the protein CASSLGAGEGGYTF. The chain combines TRBV5-1 with TRBJ1-2; a weak D match, TRBD1 (6 bases). The CDR3 has 14 amino acids. The V and J ends lost 0 bases and 8 bases respectively, with 14 bases between them. CDR1 is SGHRS and CDR2 is YFSETQ in the germline V gene.

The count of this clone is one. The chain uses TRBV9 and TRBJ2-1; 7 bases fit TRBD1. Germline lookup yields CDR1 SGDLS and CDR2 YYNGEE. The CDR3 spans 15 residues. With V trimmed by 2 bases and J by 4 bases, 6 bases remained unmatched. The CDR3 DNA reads TGTGCCAGCAGCGTGACAGGGTCTTTGTACAATGAGCAGTTCTTC. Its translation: CASSVTGSLYNEQFF.

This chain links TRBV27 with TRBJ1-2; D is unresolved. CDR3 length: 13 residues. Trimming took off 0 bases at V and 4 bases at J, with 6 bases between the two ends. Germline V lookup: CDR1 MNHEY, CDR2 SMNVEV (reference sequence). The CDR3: CASSLSQTYGYTF. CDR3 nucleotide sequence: TGTGCCAGCAGTTTATCACAGACCTATGGCTACACCTTC.

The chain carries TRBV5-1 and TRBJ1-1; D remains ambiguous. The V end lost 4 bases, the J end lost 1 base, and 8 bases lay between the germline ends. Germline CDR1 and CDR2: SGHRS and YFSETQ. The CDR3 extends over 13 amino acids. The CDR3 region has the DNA TGCGCCAGCAGCCAGGATCGGAACACTGAAGCTTTCTTT. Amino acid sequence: CASSQDRNTEAFF.

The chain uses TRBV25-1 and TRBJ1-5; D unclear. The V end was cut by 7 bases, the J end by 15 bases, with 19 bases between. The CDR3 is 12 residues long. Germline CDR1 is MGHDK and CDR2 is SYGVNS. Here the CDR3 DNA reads TGTGCCAGCACCTCCACGGGGAGCCCTCTGCATTTT. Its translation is CASTSTGSPLHF.

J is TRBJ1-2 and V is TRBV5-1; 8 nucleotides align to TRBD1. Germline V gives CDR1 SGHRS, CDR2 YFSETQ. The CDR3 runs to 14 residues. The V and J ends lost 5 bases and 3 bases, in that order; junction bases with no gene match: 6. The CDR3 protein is CASRDRVDDYGYTF. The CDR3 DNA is TGCGCCAGCAGGGACAGGGTTGACGACTATGGCTACACCTTC.

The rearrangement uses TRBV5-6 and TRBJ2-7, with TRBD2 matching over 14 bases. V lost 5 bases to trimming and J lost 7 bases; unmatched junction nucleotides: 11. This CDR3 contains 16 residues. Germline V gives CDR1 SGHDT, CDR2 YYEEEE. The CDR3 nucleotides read TGTGCCAGCAGACGGACCGGGACTAGCGGGAGAGGAGAGCAGTACTTC. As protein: CASRRTGTSGRGEQYF.